A single sample gave rise to the 7 T cell receptor beta chains below, sequenced in a study of vaccination effects on CD4 cells after COVID-19. Their specific antigens are unknown. Viral peptide pool expansion of antigen-specific CD4+ T cells preceded sequencing in the ViraFEST assay. Culture proceeded for about 11 days, and CD4+ T cells were then isolated. Each vaccine recipient was nucleocapsid antibody negative and had no prior SARS-CoV-2 infection. Data came from immunoSEQ multiplex PCR; TCRdb stores just in-frame clones and leaves some out. The repertoire holds about 63,000 clones, with around 75% as singletons. The sequences come from CD4+ T cells from PBMCs cultured with HCoV-OC43 spike peptides, collected before COVID-19 vaccination. Subset of the sample: HCoV-OC43 spike overlapping peptide pool stimulation. Source of these receptors: a human donor who received a COVID-19 vaccine.

About this clone: Other DNA sequences in the same sample also yield this CDR3. The rearrangement uses TRBV9 and TRBJ1-3; D not certain. This CDR3 has 16 amino acids. V lost 0 bases, J lost 0 bases, and 10 bases lay in between. The germline V gene encodes CDR1 SGDLS and CDR2 YYNGEE. CDR3 DNA: TGTGCCAGCAGCGTAGGGCAGCACTTCTCTGGAAACACCATATATTTT. It specifies CASSVGQHFSGNTIYF.

The gene calls are TRBV3-1 (or the pseudogene TRBV3-2) and TRBJ1-1; 9 bases are shared with TRBD1. The CDR3 spans 15 residues. CDR1 is LGHDT, CDR2 YNNKEL, per germline (reference sequence). V dropped 3 bases and J dropped 4; count of bases not matched to a gene: 6. The CDR3 spells CASSHIRDRATEAFF. CDR3 nucleotide sequence: TGTGCCAGCAGCCACATCCGGGACAGGGCCACTGAAGCTTTCTTT.

The chain links TRBV18 to TRBJ2-7; no clear D gene. There are 13 residues in the CDR3. The germline V gene encodes CDR1 KGHSH and CDR2 LQKENI. CDR3 DNA sequence: TGTGCCAGCTCTCCACCCGGAGACTCCGAGCAGTACGTC. Translation gives CASSPPGDSEQYV.

In its sample, this clone was seen a few times. V gene TRBV6-5 combines with J gene TRBJ1-1, with D perhaps matching TRBD1 (5 bases). The CDR3 is 12 amino acids. V dropped 10 bases and J dropped 5 bases, with 14 bases sitting between them. Per germline, CDR1 MNHEY and CDR2 SVGAGI. CDR3 sequence: CATQGRTTEAFF. In nucleotides, the CDR3 is TGTGCCACCCAAGGACGGACAACTGAAGCTTTCTTT.

This chain connects TRBV7-2 to TRBJ1-1; unclear D gene. V was shortened by 0 bases and J by 8 bases, with 10 bases between the two germline ends. Germline values: CDR1 SGHTA, CDR2 FQGNSA. The CDR3 spans 13 residues. CDR3 in amino acids: CASSLAATHEAFF. The CDR3 DNA reads TGTGCCAGCAGCTTAGCTGCAACACACGAAGCTTTCTTT.

In this sample, this clone turned up a few times. The chain combines TRBV18 with TRBJ2-7; 12 positions match TRBD2. With V trimmed by 2 bases and J by 4 bases, 3 bases remained unmatched. CDR3 length: 15 residues. Germline CDR1 is KGHSH and CDR2 is LQKENI. CDR3 nucleotide sequence: TGTGCCAGCTCACCAAGGACTAGCGGGGCTTACGAGCAGTACGTC. It translates to CASSPRTSGAYEQYV.

The chain links TRBV24-1 to TRBJ2-5, with a tentative D call TRBD1 (6 bases). CDR3 size: 14 residues. Germline values: CDR1 KGHDR, CDR2 SFDVKD. Trimming pared 0 bases from V and 5 bases from J, leaving 9 bases between. CDR3 sequence reads: CATSDLQQGETQYF. DNA for the CDR3: TGTGCCACCAGTGATTTGCAACAGGGTGAGACCCAGTACTTC.